These T cell receptor beta chains were read from a single sample in a study of T cells after yellow fever vaccination. TCRdb re-analysed the 5' RACE reads in MiXCR, keeping a single row per CDR3 protein. The sample yields 250,000 to 350,000 distinct CDR3 sequences, 8.5% to 10% seen once. The specimen was CD4+ T cells sorted from PBMCs, collected 5 days after the yellow fever booster vaccination. The receptors were sampled from a man between 18 and 29 years old who received the YFV17D yellow fever vaccine. Both conserved end residues are part of each CDR3. The order of the fields is V gene, clone size, CDR3 length, D gene, J gene, CDR3 DNA, CDR3 protein. A D gene is named only where the DNA matches it firmly. Clone sizes are given selectively: once, few, many, or a class where the clone is expanded.

v_gene: TRBV6-5
abundance: once
len: 14
d_gene: -
j_gene: TRBJ2-3
CDR3nt: TGTGCCAGCAGTTACGACTGGGACACAGATACGCAGTATTTT
CDR3aa: CASSYDWDTDTQYF

v_gene: TRBV19
abundance: -
len: 13
d_gene: -
j_gene: TRBJ2-2
CDR3nt: TGTGCCAGTAGCGGACTGTTCACCGGGGAGCTGTTTTTT
CDR3aa: CASSGLFTGELFF

v_gene: TRBV4-3
abundance: few
len: 17
d_gene: TRBD1
j_gene: TRBJ2-2
CDR3nt: TGCGCCAGCAGCCAAGTTCGGGCAGGGGGTGACACCGGGGAGCTGTTTTTT
CDR3aa: CASSQVRAGGDTGELFF

v_gene: TRBV7-2
abundance: -
len: 14
d_gene: -
j_gene: TRBJ2-1
CDR3nt: TGTGCCAGCCGACAGTCCGGCTCCTACAATGAGCAGTTCTTC
CDR3aa: CASRQSGSYNEQFF

v_gene: TRBV5-1
abundance: -
len: 15
d_gene: TRBD1
j_gene: TRBJ1-2
CDR3nt: TGCGCCAGCAGCCTCCGGACAGGGCAGGGTTATGGCTACACCTTC
CDR3aa: CASSLRTGQGYGYTF

v_gene: TRBV7-2
abundance: few
len: 13
d_gene: -
j_gene: TRBJ1-2
CDR3nt: TGTGCCAGCAGCTTTACGGGCTACTATGGCTACACCTTC
CDR3aa: CASSFTGYYGYTF

v_gene: TRBV24-1
abundance: many
len: 13
d_gene: -
j_gene: TRBJ2-5
CDR3nt: TGTGCCACCAGTGATGGGCCCCAAGAGACCCAGTACTTC
CDR3aa: CATSDGPQETQYF

v_gene: TRBV29-1
abundance: -
len: 13
d_gene: -
j_gene: TRBJ2-3
CDR3nt: TGCAGCGTTGAAACTTCCCACGGGGATACGCAGTATTTT
CDR3aa: CSVETSHGDTQYF

v_gene: TRBV12-3/TRBV12-4
abundance: many
len: 15
d_gene: -
j_gene: TRBJ2-2
CDR3nt: TGTGCCAGCTCCTCAGGGGGGTCCTTACCCGGGGAGCTGTTTTTT
CDR3aa: CASSSGGSLPGELFF

v_gene: TRBV5-1
abundance: -
len: 13
d_gene: TRBD1
j_gene: TRBJ2-1
CDR3nt: TGCGCCAGCAGCTGGGACAGTTACAATGAGCAGTTCTTC
CDR3aa: CASSWDSYNEQFF

v_gene: TRBV4-3
abundance: -
len: 17
d_gene: TRBD2
j_gene: TRBJ2-4
CDR3nt: TGCGCCAGCAGCCAAGGGACTAGCCTTAACCCCAAAAACATTCAGTACTTC
CDR3aa: CASSQGTSLNPKNIQYF

v_gene: TRBV5-1
abundance: many
len: 14
d_gene: -
j_gene: TRBJ1-5
CDR3nt: TGCGCCAGCAGCTTGACGCCGAACGATCAGCCCCAGCATTTT
CDR3aa: CASSLTPNDQPQHF

v_gene: TRBV9
abundance: once
len: 14
d_gene: -
j_gene: TRBJ2-1
CDR3nt: TGTGCCAGCAGCGTTCGGGACAAAGACAATGAGCAGTTCTTC
CDR3aa: CASSVRDKDNEQFF

v_gene: TRBV6-5
abundance: many
len: 13
d_gene: -
j_gene: TRBJ1-5
CDR3nt: TGTGCCAGCAGTTACTCGGGAGAGCAGCCCCAGCATTTT
CDR3aa: CASSYSGEQPQHF

v_gene: TRBV6-2/TRBV6-3
abundance: -
len: 16
d_gene: -
j_gene: TRBJ2-3
CDR3nt: TGTGCCAGCAGTTTCTATTTAACGGGGGCCACAGATACGCAGTATTTT
CDR3aa: CASSFYLTGATDTQYF

v_gene: TRBV7-8
abundance: -
len: 14
d_gene: -
j_gene: TRBJ1-2
CDR3nt: TGTGCCAGCAGCTACCTGGTGGGTCCCTATGGCTACACCTTC
CDR3aa: CASSYLVGPYGYTF

v_gene: TRBV29-1
abundance: -
len: 12
d_gene: -
j_gene: TRBJ1-1
CDR3nt: TGCAGCGGCATGACGGGAAACACTGAAGCTTTCTTT
CDR3aa: CSGMTGNTEAFF

v_gene: TRBV7-9
abundance: few
len: 13
d_gene: -
j_gene: TRBJ1-6
CDR3nt: TGTGCCAGCAGCTTAGGCGGTCATTCACCCCTCCACTTT
CDR3aa: CASSLGGHSPLHF

v_gene: TRBV29-1
abundance: many
len: 14
d_gene: TRBD1
j_gene: TRBJ2-7
CDR3nt: TGCAGCACATCCGGGACAGGGGACTCCTACGAGCAGTACTTC
CDR3aa: CSTSGTGDSYEQYF

v_gene: TRBV7-2
abundance: -
len: 14
d_gene: -
j_gene: TRBJ1-1
CDR3nt: TGTGCCAGCACCCTACTATCGCGCAACACTGAAGCTTTCTTT
CDR3aa: CASTLLSRNTEAFF

v_gene: TRBV29-1
abundance: -
len: 11
d_gene: -
j_gene: TRBJ1-1
CDR3nt: TGCAGCGTACGGAGATACACTGAAGCTTTCTTT
CDR3aa: CSVRRYTEAFF

v_gene: TRBV19
abundance: -
len: 14
d_gene: TRBD2
j_gene: TRBJ2-3
CDR3nt: TGTGCCAGTGGGGGGGACCTGGGCGCAGATACGCAGTATTTT
CDR3aa: CASGGDLGADTQYF

v_gene: TRBV10-3
abundance: -
len: 17
d_gene: TRBD2
j_gene: TRBJ2-3
CDR3nt: TGTGCCATCAGTGAGTCCCGACTAGCGGGGGAAACAGATACGCAGTATTTT
CDR3aa: CAISESRLAGETDTQYF

v_gene: TRBV5-1
abundance: -
len: 15
d_gene: TRBD1
j_gene: TRBJ1-6
CDR3nt: TGCGCCAGCAGCTTGGGAGACAGGGACGCGACACCCCTCCACTTT
CDR3aa: CASSLGDRDATPLHF

v_gene: TRBV4-2
abundance: -
len: 17
d_gene: TRBD2
j_gene: TRBJ2-5
CDR3nt: TGTGCCAGCAGCCAAGAAGGTAGCGGGGAACGCCTAGAGACCCAGTACTTC
CDR3aa: CASSQEGSGERLETQYF

v_gene: TRBV5-5
abundance: few
len: 14
d_gene: -
j_gene: TRBJ1-1
CDR3nt: TGTGCCAGCACCCCTTTCAGGGCAGCCACTGAAGCTTTCTTT
CDR3aa: CASTPFRAATEAFF

v_gene: TRBV7-2
abundance: few
len: 15
d_gene: TRBD2
j_gene: TRBJ2-5
CDR3nt: TGTGCCAGCAGCTTTAGAATAGCGGGGCAAGAGACCCAGTACTTC
CDR3aa: CASSFRIAGQETQYF

v_gene: TRBV2
abundance: few
len: 14
d_gene: -
j_gene: TRBJ2-6
CDR3nt: TGTGCCAGCAGTGTGACACCCGGGGCCAACGTCCTGACTTTC
CDR3aa: CASSVTPGANVLTF

v_gene: TRBV7-8
abundance: many
len: 12
d_gene: -
j_gene: TRBJ2-3
CDR3nt: TGTGCCAGCAGCCCCATTGGGGGGCCGCAGTATTTT
CDR3aa: CASSPIGGPQYF

v_gene: TRBV12-3/TRBV12-4
abundance: many
len: 14
d_gene: -
j_gene: TRBJ1-1
CDR3nt: TGTGCCAGCAGTTTGCGGCACCAGAACACTGAAGCTTTCTTT
CDR3aa: CASSLRHQNTEAFF

v_gene: TRBV7-9
abundance: few
len: 13
d_gene: -
j_gene: TRBJ1-6
CDR3nt: TGTGCCAGCAGCACCGAGGCAGATTCACCCCTCCACTTT
CDR3aa: CASSTEADSPLHF

v_gene: TRBV10-3
abundance: few
len: 15
d_gene: -
j_gene: TRBJ2-1
CDR3nt: TGTGCCATCAAGTCCACAGGGAGTTCCTACAATGAGCAGTTCTTC
CDR3aa: CAIKSTGSSYNEQFF

v_gene: TRBV12-3/TRBV12-4
abundance: few
len: 14
d_gene: -
j_gene: TRBJ2-1
CDR3nt: TGTGCCAGCAGTTTTCTTGCAGGGCGCAATGAGCAGTTCTTC
CDR3aa: CASSFLAGRNEQFF

v_gene: TRBV28
abundance: -
len: 15
d_gene: TRBD2
j_gene: TRBJ2-3
CDR3nt: TGTGCCAGCAGTTTATTTCGGGGGGGCACAGATACGCAGTATTTT
CDR3aa: CASSLFRGGTDTQYF

v_gene: TRBV12-3/TRBV12-4
abundance: -
len: 13
d_gene: -
j_gene: TRBJ2-2
CDR3nt: TGTGCCAGCAGCTTAGTGGGGTCCGGGGAGCTGTTTTTT
CDR3aa: CASSLVGSGELFF